The 9 T cell receptor beta chains below come from one sample, sequenced in a study of T cell repertoires in cytomegalovirus infection (dated by TCRdb to between 2018 and 2021). Their antigen targets remain unknown. Sequencing took place on an Illumina HiSeq 1500. TCRdb trimmed the raw reads at Q25, called clones with MiXCR and kept productive beta chains. Each record represents a unique CDR3 protein, reported with the most common genes and DNA among its rows. This sample gives roughly 180,000 distinct CDR3 sequences in total; 20% to 25% of them show up just once. The top ten clones comprise more than 25% of the sample. In light of the paper, this sample's treatment or condition label describes: in vitro stimulation with specific CMV peptide epitopes to enrich CMV-specific T cells. This sample comprised CD8+ T cells from cultured PBMCs, obtained from culture after CMV antigen stimulation. These receptors were obtained from a human donor in good health (CMV status not recorded). Some clones in this sample may be carry-over from other donors' samples.

The rearrangement joins TRBV10-1 to TRBJ2-2; 8 bases map to TRBD1. Germline V lookup: CDR1 WNHNN, CDR2 SYGVQD (reference sequence). J gave up 7 bases and V 5 bases, and 15 bases lay outside the gene matches. CDR3 length: 17 amino acids. CDR3 coding DNA: TGCGCCAGCAGTACCACTCGCCGACAGGGGATGGACGGGGAGCTGTTTTTT. Translated, it gives CASSTTRRQGMDGELFF.

This clonotype was counted only a few times. The genes are TRBV12-3 or TRBV12-4 and TRBJ2-3; D uncertain. Trimming took off 7 bases at V and 0 bases at J, with 14 bases between the two ends. The CDR3 sequence is 15 residues long. CDR3 sequence (DNA): TGTGCCAGCATTACCGGAGCCTCTAGCACAGATACGCAGTATTTT. Translation: CASITGASSTDTQYF.

This chain joins TRBV7-2 and TRBJ2-7; the D is unclear. This CDR3 comprises 13 residues. V was cut by 2 bases and J by 3 bases, with 8 bases left in between. Germline V gene lookup returns CDR1 SGHTA and CDR2 FQGNSA. In nucleotides, the CDR3 is TGTGCCAGCAGCTTAAGCAGTGGCTACGAGCAGTACTTC. Translated: CASSLSSGYEQYF.

This clonotype was seen only a few times. V usage is TRBV6-5 and J usage is TRBJ1-2, with 10 bases identical to TRBD1. CDR3 length: 15 amino acids. J gave up 3 bases and V 2 bases, and 3 bases lay outside the gene matches. Germline CDR1 MNHEY, CDR2 SVGAGI. CDR3 in amino acids: CASSYGTGADYGYTF. CDR3 nucleotides: TGTGCCAGCAGTTACGGGACAGGGGCCGACTATGGCTACACCTTC.

This clonotype was seen only once. The chain employs TRBV7-9 and TRBJ2-7; D gene ambiguous. Germline V gene sequence: CDR1 SEHNR, CDR2 FQNEAQ (reference sequence). V was cut by 5 bases and J by 2 bases, with 19 bases left in between. This CDR3 is 16 amino acids long. This CDR3 is CASSPTSGPTTYEQYF. The DNA for the CDR3 is TGTGCCAGCAGCCCCACCTCTGGTCCTACCACCTACGAGCAGTACTTC. The whole variable domain, filled in from reference TRBV7-9 and TRBJ2-7, reads DTGVSQNPRHKITKRGQNVTFRCDPISEHNRLYWYRQTLGQGPEFLTYFQNEAQLEKSRLLSDRFSAERPKGSFSTLEIQRTEQGDSAMYLCASSPTSGPTTYEQYFGPGTRLTVT.

This clonotype has more than one count but fewer than ten. The chain links TRBV7-2 to TRBJ2-1; 11 bases are a match to TRBD2. V was pared by 5 bases and J by 0 bases, with 12 bases of the junction left unmatched. Germline V lookup: CDR1 SGHTA, CDR2 FQGNSA. The CDR3 totals 19 residues. The CDR3 DNA is TGTGCCAGCAGCCCACCGGGACTAGCGGAGAGGAGCTCCTACAATGAGCAGTTCTTC. Its translation: CASSPPGLAERSSYNEQFF.

V gene TRBV7-6 combines with J gene TRBJ2-1, with D possibly matching TRBD2 (6 bases). Deletions cut 5 bases from V and 6 bases from J, with 23 bases between. Germline assignment: CDR1 SGHVS and CDR2 FNYEAQ. The CDR3 runs 17 residues. This CDR3 is CASSIYSRDSVRNEQFF. The CDR3 coding sequence is TGTGCCAGCAGCATATACAGCCGGGACTCGGTCCGCAATGAGCAGTTCTTC.

This clonotype was counted between two and nine times. CDR3 amino acids: CASSSLAGVNTGELFF. The CDR3 DNA reads TGTGCCAGCAGCTCCCTAGCGGGGGTGAACACCGGGGAGCTGTTTTTT. The chain combines TRBV7-9 with TRBJ2-2, with 10 nucleotides matching TRBD2. With V trimmed by 4 bases and J by 1 base, 3 bases remained unmatched. This CDR3 has 16 amino acids. CDR1 is SEHNR and CDR2 is FQNEAQ in the germline V gene (reference sequence).

Only a few counts were recorded for this clonotype. The CDR3 DNA reads TGTGCCAGCACTCGAAATGAATTAGGGAAGGGGCGCTACGAGCAGTACTTC. Its translation: CASTRNELGKGRYEQYF. V usage is TRBV2 and J usage is TRBJ2-7; D may be TRBD1 (5 bases). From germline, CDR1 is SNHLY and CDR2 FYNNEI. The V gene lost 7 bases and the J gene lost 3 bases, with 25 bases spanning the gap. The CDR3 consists of 17 residues. Complete variable domain (other parts from reference TRBV2 and TRBJ2-7): EPEVTQTPSHQVTQMGQEVILRCVPISNHLYFYWYRQILGQKVEFLVSFYNNEISEKSEIFDDQFSVERPDGSNFTLKIRSTKLEDSAMYFCASTRNELGKGRYEQYFGPGTRLTVT.